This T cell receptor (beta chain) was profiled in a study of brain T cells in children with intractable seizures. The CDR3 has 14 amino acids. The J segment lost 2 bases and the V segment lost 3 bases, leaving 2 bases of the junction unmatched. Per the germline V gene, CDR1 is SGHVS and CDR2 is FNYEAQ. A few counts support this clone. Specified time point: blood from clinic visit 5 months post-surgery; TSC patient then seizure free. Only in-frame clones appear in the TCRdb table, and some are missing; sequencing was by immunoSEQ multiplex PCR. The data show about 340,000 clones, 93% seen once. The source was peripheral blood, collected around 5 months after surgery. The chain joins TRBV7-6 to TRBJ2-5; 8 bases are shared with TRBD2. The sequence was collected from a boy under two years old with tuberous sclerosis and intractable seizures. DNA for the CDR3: TGTGCCAGCAGCTTTGCGGGGGGACAAGAGACCCAGTACTTC. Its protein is CASSFAGGQETQYF.